Described below is a single T cell receptor beta chain sequence and its context. From germline, CDR1 is MNHNS and CDR2 SASEGT. The CDR3 is made up of 16 amino acids. Trimming removed 4 bases at V and 5 bases at J, with 15 bases between. The data stem from a study of control samples from healthy donors and cancer patients. Profiling relied on immunoSEQ multiplex PCR, and the TCRdb table lists in-frame clones only, not all of them. The sample consists of over 100,000 clones, about nine tenths of them appearing once. The source material was blood. This receptor was identified in a human donor in good health. The donor label of this sample is uncertain. The chain combines TRBV6-1 with TRBJ1-6; tentatively, D is TRBD1 (5 bases). CDR3 loop: CASSVDLWGNNSPLHF. Written as DNA, the CDR3 is TGTGCCAGCAGTGTCGACCTCTGGGGGAATAATTCACCCCTCCACTTT.